This section outlines one T cell receptor (beta chain) sequence together with its context. Its target is not known. This sample is part of a study of blood T cells in healthy people across ages. The people who gave samples were healthy Caucasians from Russia, aged about 6 to 95. Study results and limitations: Across the age range, TCR beta diversity per million T cells fell in a roughly linear way.

Germline V lookup: CDR1 SEHNR, CDR2 FQNEAQ (reference sequence). With 1 base removed from V and 5 bases from J, the gap between germline ends came to 14 bases. CDR3 size: 15 residues. Next came a second PCR, run for about 6 to 12 cycles, which used a sample-barcoded 5' primer along with a J-beta primer mix. One entry per CDR3 protein results from TCRdb running MiXCR on the 5' RACE reads. The sample holds roughly 2 million distinct CDR3 sequences, around half seen once. Sequencing was performed on blood. The chain links TRBV7-9 to TRBJ1-2; TRBD1 might be the D (5 bases). This clonotype originated in a woman between 35 and 50 years old in good health. The chain's CDR3 is CASSLVGDSAYGYTF. CDR3 DNA: TGTGCCAGCAGCTTAGTGGGGGATTCAGCGTATGGCTACACCTTC.